The sequence of this T cell receptor beta chain was determined in a study of blood T cell repertoires in COVID-19. Background on the study: Acute-phase and convalescent COVID-19 samples originated in the United States, Italy and Spain. From T cells, B-cell-depleted T cells, or PBMCs came the material, which was cDNA or gDNA.

V lost 6 bases to trimming and J lost 7 bases; unmatched junction nucleotides: 10. CDR3 length equals 15 residues. Germline-derived CDR1 and CDR2 are MDHEN and SYDVKM. In the authors' workflow: Amplification with reference gene primers provided the estimates of nucleated cell counts. Repertoires were generated with immunoSEQ multiplex PCR, while TCRdb's copy carries only in-frame clones and drops some. V and J calls and clone size are given by that table; D and trimming were obtained from the DNA. The repertoire holds about 200,000 clones, with around nine tenths as singletons. The sequenced sample was peripheral blood. The sequence was obtained from a man between 60 and 75 years old who had recovered from COVID-19. This chain uses TRBV28 with TRBJ1-5, with 9 bases identical to TRBD1. Here the CDR3 DNA reads TGTGCCAGCAGGTCCGGGACAGGGAAAAACCAGCCCCAGCATTTT. Protein product: CASRSGTGKNQPQHF.